The 24 T cell receptor beta chains below come from one sample, sequenced in a study of blood T cell repertoires in COVID-19 (dated by TCRdb to about 2020). Library creation used the immunoSEQ multiplex PCR assay. In its TCRdb copy, this immuneACCESS table keeps in-frame sequences only and misses some clones. Where compared with another copy, unresolved V genes explain less than half of these, and the others have no known cause. The sample includes about 210,000 clones, with roughly 84% observed a single time. Jointly, the top ten make up 4.9% of the sample. Material: peripheral blood. These receptors originate from a woman of 80 years or more with acute or convalescent COVID-19.

V and J are TRBV11-2 and TRBJ2-1, with 11 positions matching TRBD2. With V trimmed by 4 bases and J by 3 bases, 2 bases remained unmatched. CDR1 and CDR2 (germline): SGHAT, FQNNGV. This CDR3 has 15 amino acids. The CDR3 DNA reads as TGTGCCAGCAGCTCCGGACTAGCGGGCTACAATGAGCAGTTCTTC. Its translation: CASSSGLAGYNEQFF.

The genes are TRBV7-8 and TRBJ1-2, with 7 bases matching TRBD1. Germline assignment: CDR1 SGHVS and CDR2 FQNEAQ. The CDR3 has 16 residues. Trimming cost V 2 bases and J 6 bases; bases outside gene matches: 12. Here the CDR3 reads CASSLQRDRSGNGYTF. CDR3 coding DNA: TGTGCCAGCAGCTTACAAAGGGACAGAAGTGGAAATGGCTACACCTTC.

This chain uses TRBV6-1 with TRBJ1-4, with D unclear. CDR1 MNHNS and CDR2 SASEGT come from the germline V gene. The length of the CDR3 is 16 residues. V was cut by 2 bases and J by 3 bases, with 13 bases left in between. Written as DNA, the CDR3 is TGTGCCAGCAGTGAAATGGCCAACGTGGCTAATGAAAAACTGTTTTTT. It is translated as CASSEMANVANEKLFF.

This sequence joins TRBV9 and TRBJ2-7; D may be TRBD1 (6 bases). Germline V lookup: CDR1 SGDLS, CDR2 YYNGEE. Trimming took 4 bases from V and 0 from J, leaving 14 bases between them. The CDR3 is 15 amino acids. CDR3 coding DNA: TGTGCCAGCAGCCGTCAACAGGGTCCCTCCTACGAGCAGTACTTC. It codes for CASSRQQGPSYEQYF.

The J gene is TRBJ2-3, the V gene TRBV5-1, with 7 bases fitting TRBD2. The CDR3 is 15 residues long. V lost 6 bases, J lost 3 bases, and 10 bases stayed unmatched. The germline CDR1 and CDR2 sequences are SGHRS and YFSETQ. The CDR3 protein is CASTVGAGATDTQYF. CDR3 nucleotide sequence: TGCGCCAGCACCGTGGGCGCGGGAGCAACAGATACGCAGTATTTT.

The chain links TRBV20-1 to TRBJ2-5, with 12 bases that match TRBD2. Per the germline V gene, CDR1 is DFQATT and CDR2 is SNEGSKA (reference sequence). The CDR3 length is 16 residues. V lost 3 bases and J lost 0; bases outside the gene matches: 5. CDR3 sequence reads: CSASGGLAGNQETQYF. In DNA, the CDR3 is TGCAGTGCTAGTGGAGGACTAGCGGGGAACCAAGAGACCCAGTACTTC.

The CDR3 reads CASSLASGAQYTIYF. DNA of the CDR3: TGTGCCAGCAGCTTAGCGTCAGGGGCTCAGTACACCATATATTTT. The rearrangement links TRBV7-2 to TRBJ1-3; tentatively, D is TRBD1 (6 bases). CDR1 is SGHTA, CDR2 FQGNSA, per germline. V was clipped by 0 bases and J by 8 bases, with 14 bases between them. This CDR3 has 15 amino acids.

V is TRBV5-6 and J is TRBJ1-2; TRBD1 matches at 8 bases. The CDR3 consists of 14 residues. The V segment lost 4 bases and the J segment 7 bases; nucleotides outside the gene matches: 9. Germline assignment: CDR1 SGHDT and CDR2 YYEEEE. The CDR3 protein is CASSPTGVAGGYTF. The CDR3 DNA is TGTGCCAGCAGCCCGACAGGGGTGGCGGGTGGCTACACCTTC. The variable domain in full, with the rest retrieved from reference TRBV5-6 and TRBJ1-2, is DAGVTQSPTHLIKTRGQQVTLRCSPKSGHDTVSWYQQALGQGPQFIFQYYEEEERQRGNFPDRFSGHQFPNYSSELNVNALLLGDSALYLCASSPTGVAGGYTFGSGTRLTVV.

This clone was counted once. V is TRBV30 and J is TRBJ1-3, with a possible D match to TRBD1 (5 bases). Looked up from germline, CDR1 is GTSNPN and CDR2 is SVGIG (reference sequence). The V end was cut by 6 bases, the J end by 0 bases, with 9 bases between. The CDR3 loop spans 13 amino acids. This chain's CDR3 is CACGRVSGNTIYF. The CDR3 nucleotides read TGTGCCTGTGGCAGGGTCTCTGGAAACACCATATATTTT.

The chain joins TRBV7-3 to TRBJ1-1; possibly TRBD1 for D (6 bases). V dropped 6 bases and J dropped 3 bases, with 14 bases sitting between them. The CDR3 is made up of 14 amino acids. CDR1 SGHTA and CDR2 FQGTGA come from the germline V gene. This chain's CDR3 is CASSLQGTDTEAFF. For the CDR3, the DNA is TGTGCCAGCAGTCTCCAGGGGACGGACACTGAAGCTTTCTTT.

The chain is built from TRBV5-1 and TRBJ1-5; 7 bases fit TRBD1. V dropped 0 bases and J dropped 7; count of bases not matched to a gene: 13. CDR1 is SGHRS and CDR2 is YFSETQ in the germline V gene. CDR3 length: 17 residues. The CDR3 is CASSLGTGEQGRQPQHF. The CDR3 DNA reads TGCGCCAGCAGCTTGGGAACAGGGGAGCAAGGTAGACAGCCCCAGCATTTT.

This sequence joins TRBV6-5 and TRBJ2-3, with 9 bases that match TRBD2. V shed 0 bases and J 5 bases; nucleotides not matched to a gene: 6. The CDR3 loop spans 16 amino acids. Germline assignment: CDR1 MNHEY and CDR2 SVGAGI. CDR3 sequence (DNA): TGTGCCAGCAGTTACTCGGGCGGGAGGGCCGGAGATACGCAGTATTTT. This sequence encodes CASSYSGGRAGDTQYF.

The rearrangement links TRBV18 to TRBJ1-2, with no clear D. There are 15 residues in the CDR3. CDR1 and CDR2 (germline): KGHSH, LQKENI. V shed 5 bases and J shed 3 bases, with 16 bases lying between them. CDR3 DNA: TGTGCCAGCTCAAGGTTACCGCCCGGGGACTATGGCTACACCTTC. Its protein is CASSRLPPGDYGYTF.

The chain is built from TRBV7-9 and TRBJ2-5, with TRBD2 matching 14 bases. After removal of 4 bases from V and 4 bases from J, the junction contained 2 bases not matched to a gene. CDR3 length: 15 residues. In germline, CDR1 is SEHNR, CDR2 FQNEAQ (reference sequence). In DNA, the CDR3 is TGTGCCAGCAGCTCGGGACTAGCGGGAGTAGAGACCCAGTACTTC. Translated: CASSSGLAGVETQYF.

The chain uses TRBV7-2 and TRBJ2-3, with TRBD2 matching over 13 bases. Germline V gene sequence: CDR1 SGHTA, CDR2 FQGNSA. The CDR3 totals 16 residues. Unmatched junction bases numbered 7, after V lost 4 bases and J lost 6 bases. The CDR3 loop is CASSSGLAGESDTQYF. CDR3 nucleotide sequence: TGTGCCAGCAGCTCCGGACTAGCGGGAGAATCCGATACGCAGTATTTT.

This CDR3 is CATSDSTGERNTIYF. CDR3 bases: TGTGCCACCAGTGACTCGACAGGGGAAAGAAACACCATATATTTT. The chain joins TRBV24-1 to TRBJ1-3, with TRBD1 matching 8 bases. Germline lookup yields CDR1 KGHDR and CDR2 SFDVKD. This CDR3 has 15 amino acids. Trimming at V came to 4 bases and at J to 5 bases, leaving 6 bases not matched to a gene.

This clone turned up a few times. This chain connects TRBV28 to TRBJ1-3; D is possibly TRBD1 (6 bases). Germline V CDR1 and CDR2: MDHEN, SYDVKM. V lost 3 bases to trimming and J lost 0 bases, with 9 bases between them. The CDR3 consists of 15 residues. This CDR3 is CASSLGAGSGNTIYF. The CDR3 DNA follows: TGTGCCAGCAGTTTGGGGGCAGGCTCTGGAAACACCATATATTTT. Using reference TRBV28 and TRBJ1-3 for the parts outside the CDR3, the full variable domain is DVKVTQSSRYLVKRTGEKVFLECVQDMDHENMFWYRQDPGLGLRLIYFSYDVKMKEKGDIPEGYSVSREKKERFSLILESASTNQTSMYLCASSLGAGSGNTIYFGEGSWLTVV.

This chain links TRBV28 with TRBJ1-5; D is perhaps TRBD1 (6 bases). Germline loops: CDR1 MDHEN, CDR2 SYDVKM. V lost 4 bases and J 0 bases, leaving 13 bases between the germline ends. The CDR3 extends over 16 amino acids. CDR3 loop: CASSSGTLYSNQPQHF. Here the CDR3 DNA reads TGTGCCAGCAGTTCGGGGACACTATATAGCAATCAGCCCCAGCATTTT.

This chain uses TRBV9 with TRBJ2-5, with a weak D call TRBD2 (6 bases). Trimming cost V 4 bases and J 0 bases, with 10 bases left between them. CDR1 is SGDLS and CDR2 is YYNGEE in the germline V gene. The CDR3 is 14 amino acids. DNA of the CDR3: TGTGCCAGCAGCCCCCGGACTAACCAAGAGACCCAGTACTTC. It is translated as CASSPRTNQETQYF. Full variable domain (missing parts from reference TRBV9 and TRBJ2-5): DSGVTQTPKHLITATGQRVTLRCSPRSGDLSVYWYQQSLDQGLQFLIQYYNGEERAKGNILERFSAQQFPDLHSELNLSSLELGDSALYFCASSPRTNQETQYFGPGTRLLVL.

The chain is built from TRBV9 and TRBJ1-2; D may be TRBD1 (6 bases). From germline, CDR1 is SGDLS and CDR2 YYNGEE. The CDR3 spans 14 residues. V dropped 0 bases and J dropped 8 bases, with 14 bases sitting between them. CDR3 region: CASSVASGVLGYTF. Written as DNA, the CDR3 is TGTGCCAGCAGCGTAGCGTCAGGGGTTCTCGGCTACACCTTC.

The rearrangement links TRBV27 to TRBJ1-2; 8 nucleotides align to TRBD1. Trimming at V came to 5 bases and at J to 8 bases, leaving 7 bases not matched to a gene. The length of the CDR3 is 13 residues. Germline lookup yields CDR1 MNHEY and CDR2 SMNVEV (reference sequence). CDR3 sequence (DNA): TGTGCCAGCAGTCCCTACAGGGGGGGCGGCTACACCTTC. Translated, it gives CASSPYRGGGYTF.

Note on this clone: Other DNA sequences of this sample code for an identical CDR3. The genes are TRBV7-2 and TRBJ2-1, with 10 nucleotides matching TRBD2. CDR1 is SGHTA, CDR2 FQGNSA, per germline. The V segment lost 4 bases and the J segment 4 bases; nucleotides outside the gene matches: 4. The CDR3 totals 15 residues. CDR3 DNA: TGTGCCAGCAGCTCCAGCGGGAGGGATTACAATGAGCAGTTCTTC. Translated: CASSSSGRDYNEQFF.

The V gene is TRBV25-1, the J gene TRBJ1-2, with a tentative D call TRBD1 (5 bases). The CDR3 extends over 13 amino acids. V dropped 4 bases and J dropped 3 bases, with 9 bases sitting between them. Looked up from germline, CDR1 is MGHDK and CDR2 is SYGVNS. The CDR3 region has the DNA TGTGCCAGCAGTGGCGGGGGTTACTATGGCTACACCTTC. Amino acids: CASSGGGYYGYTF.

The chain has TRBV5-5 and TRBJ2-7; 7 bases line up with TRBD1. V lost 1 base, J lost 5 bases, and 9 bases stayed unmatched. Germline values: CDR1 SGHKS, CDR2 YYEKEE (reference sequence). The CDR3 contains 15 residues. DNA of the CDR3: TGTGCCAGCAGCTTGTTGACAGGGCCGGGACACGAGCAGTACTTC. It specifies CASSLLTGPGHEQYF.